The 10 T cell receptor beta chains listed next were all sequenced from one sample in a study of T cell clones after liver transplantation. Sequencing was performed with immunoSEQ multiplex PCR; in TCRdb, only in-frame clones are kept and a portion is missing. The sample lists some 45,000 clones; about 86% were seen once. Sequenced here: CD4+ T cells from blood, sampled 24 months after liver transplant. These receptors were collected from a human patient who received a liver transplant. Some T cells may have originated in the graft donor.

There are a few counts of this clone. The chain is built from TRBV7-3 and TRBJ1-1; D gene ambiguous. V was trimmed by 1 base and J by 0 bases, leaving 9 bases between them. Germline V gives CDR1 SGHTA, CDR2 FQGTGA. The CDR3 sequence is 15 residues long. The CDR3 is CASSLSPAMNTEAFF. In nucleotides, the CDR3 is TGTGCCAGCAGCTTAAGTCCTGCGATGAACACTGAAGCTTTCTTT.

The rearrangement uses TRBV7-3 and TRBJ2-3; D ambiguous. CDR1 SGHTA and CDR2 FQGTGA come from the germline V gene. V lost 3 bases, J lost 0 bases, and 7 bases lay in between. The CDR3 is 14 amino acids. The CDR3 nucleotides are TGTGCCAGCAGCTTGCAAGCTAGCACAGATACGCAGTATTTT. Its translation is CASSLQASTDTQYF.

V and J are TRBV5-1 and TRBJ2-3, with D possibly matching TRBD2 (6 bases). Germline V CDR1 and CDR2: SGHRS, YFSETQ. V lost 4 bases to trimming and J lost 14 bases, with 17 bases between them. This CDR3 has 12 residues. CDR3 protein: CASSLGNSGSYF. DNA for the CDR3: TGCGCCAGCAGCCTAGGCAACAGCGGGTCGTATTTT.

This clone was found once. The chain couples TRBV10-1 to TRBJ1-1, with D hard to call. Germline CDR1 reads WNHNN; CDR2 reads SYGVQD (reference sequence). CDR3 length: 13 residues. V was trimmed by 3 bases and J by 1 base, leaving 6 bases between them. CDR3 sequence (DNA): TGCGCCAGCAGTGATGGCAGGAACACTGAAGCTTTCTTT. Protein: CASSDGRNTEAFF.

J is TRBJ1-3 and V is TRBV6-5, with a weak D call TRBD1 (6 bases). Per germline, CDR1 MNHEY and CDR2 SVGAGI. Trimming removed 6 bases at V and 1 base at J, with 13 bases between. The CDR3 extends over 15 amino acids. The CDR3 sequence is CASRVQGRSGNTIYF. In DNA, the CDR3 is TGTGCCAGCAGGGTCCAGGGGCGATCTGGAAACACCATATATTTT.

The V and J genes are TRBV7-3 and TRBJ1-1, with 8 bases lining up with TRBD1. Losses at the gene ends were 5 bases for V and 0 bases for J; bases not matched to a gene: 5. The germline V gene has CDR1 SGHTA and CDR2 FQGTGA. The CDR3 has 15 residues. The chain's CDR3 is CASSLSGGLNTEAFF. In nucleotides, the CDR3 is TGTGCCAGCAGCCTTTCAGGGGGCTTGAACACTGAAGCTTTCTTT.

This chain uses TRBV11-3 with TRBJ2-2; D unresolved. Trimming removed 4 bases at V and 0 bases at J, with 6 bases between. There are 14 residues in the CDR3. CDR1 is SGHNT, CDR2 YENEEA, per germline. CDR3 protein: CASSSTPNTGELFF. The DNA for the CDR3 is TGTGCCAGCAGCTCGACACCGAACACCGGGGAGCTGTTTTTT.

The V call is TRBV5-6, the J call TRBJ2-1, with TRBD2 as a possible D gene (6 bases). Trimming removed 4 bases from V and 0 bases from J, with 11 bases in between. This CDR3 is 15 amino acids long. Germline V CDR1 and CDR2: SGHDT, YYEEEE. The CDR3 sequence: CASSGRGGSYNEQFF. The CDR3 DNA sequence: TGTGCCAGCAGCGGGCGGGGCGGCTCCTACAATGAGCAGTTCTTC.

This clone has just one count. The CDR3 protein is CASLPSPGQGDTGELFF. The CDR3 DNA follows: TGTGCCAGTCTACCCTCTCCGGGACAGGGGGATACCGGGGAGCTGTTTTTT. V is TRBV19 and J is TRBJ2-2; 11 bases are shared with TRBD1. J gave up 5 bases and V 8 bases, and 13 bases lay outside the gene matches. Germline V CDR1 and CDR2: LNHDA, SQIVND (reference sequence). The CDR3 extends over 17 amino acids. The complete variable domain, with remaining parts taken from reference TRBV19 and TRBJ2-2, reads DGGITQSPKYLFRKEGQNVTLSCEQNLNHDAMYWYRQDPGQGLRLIYYSQIVNDFQKGDIAEGYSVSREKKESFPLTVTSAQKNPTAFYLCASLPSPGQGDTGELFFGEGSRLTVL.

This chain links TRBV19 with TRBJ1-5, with 7 nucleotides matching TRBD1. Germline-derived CDR1 and CDR2 are LNHDA and SQIVND (reference sequence). The CDR3 is 14 residues long. V trimming: 3 bases; J trimming: 2 bases; junction bases outside the gene matches: 1. CDR3 sequence: CASSMGQRNQPQHF. The CDR3, as DNA: TGTGCCAGTAGTATGGGACAGCGCAATCAGCCCCAGCATTTT. Complete variable domain (other parts from reference TRBV19 and TRBJ1-5): DGGITQSPKYLFRKEGQNVTLSCEQNLNHDAMYWYRQDPGQGLRLIYYSQIVNDFQKGDIAEGYSVSREKKESFPLTVTSAQKNPTAFYLCASSMGQRNQPQHFGDGTRLSIL.